The 21 T cell receptor beta chains listed next were all sequenced from one sample in a study of T cell responses to AZD1222 COVID-19 vaccine. Produced via immunoSEQ multiplex PCR; TCRdb's table is partial and in-frame only. The sample lists some 100,000 clones, around 87% seen once, with more than 3.5% in the top ten. This sample comprised peripheral blood, obtained on day 0 of MenACWY control vaccination. The receptors here all came from an adult in good health.

The chain employs TRBV7-2 and TRBJ2-3, with D hard to call. Trimming cost V 0 bases and J 5 bases, with 9 bases left between them. Germline CDR1 reads SGHTA; CDR2 reads FQGNSA. CDR3 length: 14 amino acids. The CDR3 DNA reads as TGTGCCAGCAGCTTAGCTAGGAGAGTAGATACGCAGTATTTT. Translation: CASSLARRVDTQYF.

This clone has just one count. The chain carries TRBV28 and TRBJ2-2; the D is unclear. The CDR3 totals 16 residues. In germline, CDR1 is MDHEN, CDR2 SYDVKM. Trimming removed 7 bases from V and 4 bases from J, with 19 bases in between. The chain's CDR3 is CASNIVQPPGTGELFF. CDR3 coding DNA: TGTGCCAGCAATATCGTCCAGCCTCCGGGCACCGGGGAGCTGTTTTTT.

This chain links TRBV27 with TRBJ2-1, with 9 positions matching TRBD1. The CDR3 spans 17 residues. V gave up 5 bases and J gave up 8 bases; unmatched junction bases: 16. CDR1 and CDR2 from the germline V gene are MNHEY and SMNVEV (reference sequence). Here the CDR3 reads CASSPPLRDRVLYEQFF. The CDR3 DNA is TGTGCCAGCAGTCCACCGCTGAGGGACAGGGTTCTATATGAGCAGTTCTTC.

This chain joins TRBV5-1 and TRBJ2-7; D is unclear. CDR3 length: 14 amino acids. The ends were cut back, 0 bases at V and 3 bases at J, with 10 bases in the middle. Germline values: CDR1 SGHRS, CDR2 YFSETQ. This chain's CDR3 is CASSLGSARYEQYF. CDR3 DNA: TGCGCCAGCAGCTTGGGGTCGGCGCGCTACGAGCAGTACTTC.

The chain recombines TRBV19 with TRBJ2-2, with unresolved D. Trimming left V 6 bases short and J 6 bases short, with 2 bases between. The CDR3 is 10 amino acids. Germline V lookup: CDR1 LNHDA, CDR2 SQIVND (reference sequence). CDR3 region: CASRSGELFF. The CDR3 coding sequence is TGTGCCAGTAGATCCGGGGAGCTGTTTTTT.

The genes are TRBV19 and TRBJ1-3; no reliable D call. The length of the CDR3 is 15 residues. Per the germline V gene, CDR1 is LNHDA and CDR2 is SQIVND (reference sequence). Trimming shortened V by 10 bases and J by 3 bases, and 19 bases separated the two germline ends. CDR3: CANALWEYRGNTIYF. The CDR3 DNA reads as TGTGCCAACGCGCTTTGGGAGTATCGTGGAAACACCATATATTTT.

This rearrangement joins TRBV7-9 to TRBJ1-1; 12 bases line up with TRBD1. There are 18 residues in the CDR3. Germline lookup yields CDR1 SEHNR and CDR2 FQNEAQ (reference sequence). J gave up 5 bases and V 5 bases, and 15 bases lay outside the gene matches. CDR3 amino acids: CASSPTRPGQGARTEAFF. Written as DNA, the CDR3 is TGTGCCAGCAGCCCAACGAGACCGGGACAGGGGGCGAGAACTGAAGCTTTCTTT.

The V and J genes are TRBV28 and TRBJ2-3; D may be TRBD2 (5 bases). The germline V gene encodes CDR1 MDHEN and CDR2 SYDVKM. V was trimmed by 3 bases and J by 2 bases, leaving 15 bases between them. The CDR3 is 16 amino acids. CDR3 sequence: CASSFSGASITDTQYF. CDR3 sequence (DNA): TGTGCCAGCAGTTTCTCTGGAGCTAGCATCACAGATACGCAGTATTTT.

This clone appeared a single time. The chain recombines TRBV5-6 with TRBJ1-2, with D maybe TRBD1 (6 bases). This CDR3 contains 13 residues. CDR1 SGHDT and CDR2 YYEEEE come from the germline V gene. Trimming shortened V by 4 bases and J by 4 bases, and 11 bases separated the two germline ends. The chain's CDR3 is CASSDRLGYGYTF. The CDR3 DNA reads TGTGCCAGCAGCGACAGGTTGGGCTATGGCTACACCTTC.

This chain connects TRBV3-1 (or the pseudogene TRBV3-2) to TRBJ2-7; D could derive from TRBD1 or TRBD2 (5 bases each). Germline V gene lookup returns CDR1 LGHDT and CDR2 YNNKEL (reference sequence). Trimming removed 1 base from V and 1 base from J, with 11 bases in between. The CDR3 consists of 15 residues. The CDR3 region has the DNA TGTGCCAGCAGCCAAGTCGGGGCAGGTTCCTACGAGCAGTACTTC. Encoded protein: CASSQVGAGSYEQYF.

The chain combines TRBV9 with TRBJ2-5, with 7 nucleotides matching TRBD2. Per germline, CDR1 SGDLS and CDR2 YYNGEE. V lost 4 bases, J lost 9 bases, and 12 bases stayed unmatched. The CDR3 covers 14 residues. The CDR3 DNA is TGTGCCAGCAGCCAAGGCGGCAGCGGGATGCCCCAGTACTTC. Translation gives CASSQGGSGMPQYF.

This clone was seen only once. The chain is built from TRBV5-1 and TRBJ2-2; 7 bases fit TRBD1. The length of the CDR3 is 14 residues. With V trimmed by 2 bases and J by 3 bases, 1 base remained unmatched. The germline V gene encodes CDR1 SGHRS and CDR2 YFSETQ. CDR3 residues: CASSFQGDTGELFF. The CDR3 coding sequence is TGCGCCAGCAGCTTCCAGGGGGACACCGGGGAGCTGTTTTTT.

In its sample, this clone was seen a few times. This chain uses TRBV19 with TRBJ1-1; perhaps TRBD1 as D (6 bases). Deletions cut 9 bases from V and 1 base from J, with 18 bases between. Germline-derived CDR1 and CDR2 are LNHDA and SQIVND (reference sequence). This CDR3 spans 15 amino acids. The CDR3 here is CASSVNREANTEAFF. The CDR3 DNA reads TGTGCCAGCTCCGTTAACAGGGAAGCGAACACTGAAGCTTTCTTT.

This chain uses TRBV18 with TRBJ1-1; D is unclear. The CDR3 is 13 residues long. V lost 2 bases to trimming and J lost 2 bases, with 6 bases between them. Germline V lookup: CDR1 KGHSH, CDR2 LQKENI. The CDR3 spells CASSPGSNTEAFF. The DNA for the CDR3 is TGTGCCAGCTCACCAGGAAGTAACACTGAAGCTTTCTTT.

This clone was seen a handful of times. CDR3 protein: CASSRQGAEAFF. The CDR3 nucleotides are TGTGCCAGCAGCCGACAGGGAGCTGAAGCTTTCTTT. This chain connects TRBV7-9 to TRBJ1-1, with 7 bases fitting TRBD1. The trim removed 5 bases at V and 6 bases at J, leaving 3 bases unmatched. The CDR3 sequence is 12 residues long. The germline gives CDR1 SEHNR, CDR2 FQNEAQ (reference sequence).

The chain joins TRBV7-8 to TRBJ1-1; D is ambiguous. Germline V gives CDR1 SGHVS, CDR2 FQNEAQ. The CDR3 sequence is 12 residues long. V lost 3 bases to trimming and J lost 7 bases, with 9 bases between them. CDR3 residues: CASSLPNREAFF. As DNA, the CDR3 is TGTGCCAGCAGCTTGCCGAATCGTGAAGCTTTCTTT.

The rearrangement joins TRBV7-6 to TRBJ2-4; 7 bases align to TRBD1. Germline loops: CDR1 SGHVS, CDR2 FNYEAQ. CDR3 length: 15 residues. V trimming: 2 bases; J trimming: 6 bases; junction bases outside the gene matches: 7. The CDR3 DNA follows: TGTGCCAGCAGCTTAACGTCGGGACAGATAAACATTCAGTACTTC. Translated: CASSLTSGQINIQYF.

This clone was observed a handful of times. This chain connects TRBV15 to TRBJ2-7; 10 bases fit TRBD2. J was trimmed by 4 bases and V by 2 bases; bases with no gene match: 2. Per germline, CDR1 LNHNV and CDR2 YYDKDF (reference sequence). The length of the CDR3 is 14 residues. The CDR3, as DNA: TGTGCCACCAGCAGAAATAGCGGGGGGTACGAGCAGTACTTC. This translates into CATSRNSGGYEQYF.

The rearrangement joins TRBV7-3 to TRBJ2-4; D perhaps matches TRBD2 (6 bases). The V end lost 2 bases, the J end lost 8 bases, and 13 bases lay between the germline ends. This CDR3 is built from 14 residues. CDR1 is SGHTA, CDR2 FQGTGA, per germline. In DNA, the CDR3 is TGTGCCAGCAGCTTAGTTGGGGGGACGGACATTCAGTACTTC. It codes for CASSLVGGTDIQYF.

This clone was counted a single time. The chain employs TRBV7-2 and TRBJ1-3, with a weak D call TRBD1 (5 bases). CDR1 SGHTA and CDR2 FQGNSA come from the germline V gene. V was shortened by 5 bases and J by 4 bases, with 12 bases between the two germline ends. The CDR3 loop spans 14 amino acids. DNA for the CDR3: TGTGCCAGCAGCCCCGGGGACGGCGGAAACACCATATATTTT. It yields the protein CASSPGDGGNTIYF.

The rearrangement links TRBV5-4 to TRBJ2-5; D is unresolved. The CDR3 extends over 13 amino acids. Germline CDR1 reads SGHNT; CDR2 reads YYREEE (reference sequence). Trimming pared 4 bases from V and 1 base from J, leaving 8 bases between. CDR3: CASSVEFQETQYF. In nucleotides, the CDR3 is TGTGCCAGCAGCGTAGAATTCCAAGAGACCCAGTACTTC.